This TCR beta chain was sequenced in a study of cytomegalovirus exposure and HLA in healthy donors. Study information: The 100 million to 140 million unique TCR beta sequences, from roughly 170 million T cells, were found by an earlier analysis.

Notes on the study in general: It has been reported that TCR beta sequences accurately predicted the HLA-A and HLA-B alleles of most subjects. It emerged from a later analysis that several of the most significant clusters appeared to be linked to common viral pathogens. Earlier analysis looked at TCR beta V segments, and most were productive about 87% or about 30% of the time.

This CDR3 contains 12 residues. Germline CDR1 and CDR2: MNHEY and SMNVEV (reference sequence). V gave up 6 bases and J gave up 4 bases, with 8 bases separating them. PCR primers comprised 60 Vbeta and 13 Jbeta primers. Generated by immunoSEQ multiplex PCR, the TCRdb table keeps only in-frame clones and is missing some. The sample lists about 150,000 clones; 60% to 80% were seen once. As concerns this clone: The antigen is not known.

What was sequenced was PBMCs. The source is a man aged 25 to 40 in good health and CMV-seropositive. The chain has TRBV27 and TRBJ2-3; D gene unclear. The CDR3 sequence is CASSRSPDTQYF. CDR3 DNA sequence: TGTGCCAGCAGCCGTAGTCCAGATACGCAGTATTTT.